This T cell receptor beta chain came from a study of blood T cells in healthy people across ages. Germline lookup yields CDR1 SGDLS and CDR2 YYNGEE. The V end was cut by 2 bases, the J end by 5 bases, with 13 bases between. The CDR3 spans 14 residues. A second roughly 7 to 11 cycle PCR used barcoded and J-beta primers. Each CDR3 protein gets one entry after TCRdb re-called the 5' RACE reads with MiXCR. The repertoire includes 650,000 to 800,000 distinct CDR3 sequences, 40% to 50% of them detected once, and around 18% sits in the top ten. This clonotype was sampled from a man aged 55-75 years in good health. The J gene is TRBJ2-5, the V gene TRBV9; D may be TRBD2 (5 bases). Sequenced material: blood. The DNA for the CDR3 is TGTGCCAGCAGCGTGGGCGGACTCAATGAGACCCAGTACTTC. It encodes CASSVGGLNETQYF.